This is a list of T cell receptor beta chains from one sample in a study of T cells in pancreatic ductal adenocarcinoma. Sequencing was performed with immunoSEQ multiplex PCR; in TCRdb, only in-frame clones are kept and a portion is missing. The data contain around 94,000 clones, about 96% of them singletons. Sequencing was done on a sample of PBMCs. These receptors originate from a human donor with pancreatic ductal adenocarcinoma. The CDR3 runs from the conserved cysteine through the conserved F or W. A D gene is named only where the DNA matches it firmly. Clone size is stated in some rows and not others, as once, few, many or a class when expanded.

>.|TRBV11-1|TRBJ1-2|.
CASSSRADYGYTF
TGTGCCAGCAGCAGCAGGGCGGACTATGGCTACACCTTC
>.|TRBV5-1|TRBJ2-1|TRBD2
CASSLAGLGNEQFF
TGCGCCAGCAGCTTGGCGGGACTAGGAAATGAGCAGTTCTTC
>.|TRBV6-5|TRBJ1-2|.
CASRIGYGYTF
TGTGCCAGCCGAATCGGGTATGGCTACACCTTC
>.|TRBV5-1|TRBJ2-1|TRBD2
CASSMGDYDNEQFF
TGCGCCAGCAGTATGGGGGACTACGACAATGAGCAGTTCTTC
>.|TRBV20-1|TRBJ1-2|.
CSAHPGHYYTF
TGCAGTGCTCACCCGGGACACTACTACACCTTC
>.|TRBV19|TRBJ1-5|TRBD1
CASSIGTGTFYSNQPQHF
TGTGCCAGTAGTATTGGGACAGGGACATTTTATAGCAATCAGCCCCAGCATTTT
>.|TRBV30|TRBJ2-1|.
CAWSVGRGEQFF
TGTGCCTGGAGTGTAGGTAGGGGTGAGCAGTTCTTC
>.|TRBV4-1|TRBJ1-2|.
CASSQGPRGSRNYGYTF
TGCGCCAGCAGCCAAGGTCCCAGGGGATCTAGGAACTATGGCTACACCTTC
>.|TRBV9|TRBJ1-1|.
CASSVTANTEAFF
TGTGCCAGCAGCGTGACAGCGAACACTGAAGCTTTCTTT
>.|TRBV2|TRBJ1-2|TRBD1
CASSEQSLTGGTSYGYTF
TGTGCCAGCAGTGAACAGAGTTTGACAGGGGGGACTTCATATGGCTACACCTTC
>.|TRBV10-3|TRBJ1-4|.
CAISTAATNEKLFF
TGTGCCATCTCCACAGCTGCAACTAATGAAAAACTGTTTTTT
>.|TRBV18|TRBJ2-7|.
CASSPPLASSYEQYF
TGTGCCAGCTCACCACCACTAGCCTCCTCCTACGAGCAGTACTTC
>once|TRBV29-1|TRBJ1-1|.
CSWGVDTEAFF
TGCAGTTGGGGGGTTGACACTGAAGCTTTCTTT
>once|TRBV6-5|TRBJ2-2|TRBD2
CASTGLAVDTGELFF
TGTGCCAGCACCGGGCTAGCGGTCGACACCGGGGAGCTGTTTTTT
>.|TRBV10-3|TRBJ2-2|TRBD2
CAITEGLAGGNTGELFF
TGTGCCATCACCGAGGGACTAGCGGGAGGGAACACCGGGGAGCTGTTTTTT
>.|TRBV9|TRBJ2-3|.
CASSGDSGTQYF
TGTGCCAGCAGCGGAGATAGCGGTACGCAGTATTTT
>.|TRBV28|TRBJ1-5|.
CASRPDSYNQPQHF
TGTGCCAGCAGACCCGACAGTTACAATCAGCCCCAGCATTTT
>.|TRBV28|TRBJ2-1|.
CASSTIQGSYNEQFF
TGTGCCAGCAGTACCATACAGGGCTCCTACAATGAGCAGTTCTTC
>.|TRBV11-2|TRBJ2-3|.
CASSFDSYTDTQYF
TGTGCCAGCAGCTTCGACAGTTACACAGATACGCAGTATTTT
>.|TRBV10-3|TRBJ2-1|TRBD2
CAIRTGLAGPNEQFF
TGTGCCATCAGGACGGGACTAGCGGGCCCCAATGAGCAGTTCTTC
>.|TRBV4-1|TRBJ2-3|.
CASSQEGAILTDTQYF
TGCGCCAGCAGCCAAGAAGGAGCTATCCTCACAGATACGCAGTATTTT
>.|TRBV11-2|TRBJ2-1|.
CASRGRRNEQFF
TGTGCCAGCAGGGGTCGGAGGAATGAGCAGTTCTTC
>.|TRBV18|TRBJ2-3|.
CASSPGGDTQYF
TGTGCCAGCTCACCCGGAGGAGATACGCAGTATTTT
>.|TRBV5-1|TRBJ2-7|.
CASSLGTGQTVSYEQYF
TGCGCCAGCAGCTTGGGGACTGGACAGACCGTGTCCTACGAGCAGTACTTC
>.|TRBV5-8|TRBJ1-1|.
CASSPRVWLNTEAFF
TGTGCCAGCAGCCCCAGGGTATGGTTGAACACTGAAGCTTTCTTT
>.|TRBV9|TRBJ1-5|.
CASSVVGGLSQPQHF
TGTGCCAGCAGCGTAGTAGGCGGACTGAGTCAGCCCCAGCATTTT
>.|TRBV4-1|TRBJ2-7|TRBD2
CASSLRGGAGKDEQYF
TGCGCCAGCAGCCTCCGGGGGGGGGCAGGGAAGGACGAGCAGTACTTC
>.|TRBV28|TRBJ1-4|.
CASSLDTGEGKLFF
TGTGCCAGCAGTTTGGACACGGGGGAGGGAAAACTGTTTTTT
>.|TRBV28|TRBJ1-3|TRBD1
CATGTGGNTIYF
TGTGCCACCGGGACAGGGGGAAACACCATATATTTT
>.|TRBV30|TRBJ2-4|TRBD2
CAWTLAGGYIQYF
TGTGCCTGGACGCTAGCGGGAGGGTACATTCAGTACTTC
>.|TRBV29-1|TRBJ2-3|TRBD2
CSVRLAQSTQYF
TGCAGCGTGCGACTAGCTCAGTCAACGCAGTATTTT
>.|TRBV19|TRBJ1-1|TRBD1
CASSLRTGANTEAFF
TGTGCCAGTAGTCTCCGGACAGGGGCGAACACTGAAGCTTTCTTT
>.|TRBV7-2|TRBJ2-7|TRBD2
CASSLARLAASYEQYF
TGTGCCAGCAGCTTAGCGAGACTAGCGGCCTCCTACGAGCAGTACTTC
>.|TRBV4-2|TRBJ2-7|TRBD2
CASSQDPGLGRYEQYF
TGTGCCAGCAGCCAAGATCCGGGACTAGGCCGCTACGAGCAGTACTTC
>.|TRBV11-2|TRBJ2-7|TRBD1
CASSYQGARYF
TGTGCCAGCAGTTACCAGGGGGCACGGTACTTC
>.|TRBV4-3|TRBJ2-3|TRBD2
CASSLAGVFDTQYF
TGCGCCAGCTCGCTAGCGGGAGTTTTTGATACGCAGTATTTT
>once|TRBV21-1|TRBJ2-5|.
CASSYGGAGRRQETQYF
TGTGCCAGCTCCTACGGCGGAGCGGGCCGAAGACAAGAGACCCAGTACTTC
>.|TRBV28|TRBJ1-1|TRBD1
CASSLDRGRGAFF
TGTGCCAGCAGTCTGGACAGGGGGCGCGGAGCTTTCTTT
>.|TRBV28|TRBJ1-1|.
CASSVTFNTEAFF
TGTGCCAGCAGTGTTACATTTAACACTGAAGCTTTCTTT
>.|TRBV7-9|TRBJ1-1|.
CASSLEGHLEAFF
TGTGCCAGCAGCTTAGAGGGACACCTAGAAGCTTTCTTT
>.|TRBV4-2|TRBJ2-7|TRBD2
CASSPRGGYEQYF
TGTGCCAGCAGCCCCCGGGGGGGGTACGAGCAGTACTTC